This T cell receptor beta chain stems from a study of a mutant IDH1 vaccine in newly diagnosed glioma. Study summary: A roughly 62% male, approximately 38% female split and a mean age of 40.4 years characterized treated patients. Patients previously underwent radiotherapy, temozolomide, or both, and most underwent both.

Per the germline V gene, CDR1 is GTSNPN and CDR2 is SVGIG (reference sequence). This CDR3 has 15 residues. V dropped 2 bases and J dropped 2 bases, with 10 bases sitting between them. This sample's time point: baseline, week 1 (first vaccination visit). Treatment: pre-vaccination baseline after standard-of-care therapy. Each of the donors came in with new WHO grade 3 or 4 astrocytomas that were IDH1-mutant and ATRX-lost. Points from the study as a whole: Of the patients, approximately 93% had vaccine-induced immune responses.

The count of this clone is one. Its antigen is still unknown. TCRdb's table, derived via immunoSEQ multiplex PCR, lists solely in-frame clones and lacks some. The data hold about 32,000 clones, with about four fifths observed a single time. The chain carries TRBV30 and TRBJ2-6; the D is unclear. The specimen was PBMCs, collected from a glioma patient treated with radiotherapy, temozolomide or both. The source of this sequence is a man aged 25 to 40 with glioma. CDR3 loop: CAWSPTATGANVLTF. CDR3 coding DNA: TGTGCCTGGAGTCCAACAGCCACTGGGGCCAACGTCCTGACTTTC.